The 21 T cell receptor beta chains below come from one sample, sequenced in a study of blood T cell repertoires in COVID-19. Assay used: immunoSEQ multiplex PCR; TCRdb lists only in-frame clones, some missing. The sample includes around 120,000 clones, 70% to 90% of them seen just once. The sample comprised peripheral blood. The receptors here all came from a man aged 45-65 years with acute or convalescent COVID-19.

The V and J genes are TRBV18 and TRBJ2-3, with TRBD2 matching over 11 bases. The CDR3 has 16 amino acids. Germline-derived CDR1 and CDR2 are KGHSH and LQKENI. V gave up 6 bases and J gave up 2 bases; unmatched junction bases: 7. The CDR3 reads CASSSLAGGSTDTQYF. DNA for the CDR3: TGTGCCAGCTCCAGTCTAGCGGGAGGCTCCACAGATACGCAGTATTTT.

The rearrangement uses TRBV7-8 and TRBJ1-2; TRBD1 matches 8 bases. In germline, CDR1 is SGHVS, CDR2 FQNEAQ. Trimming removed 2 bases from V and 5 bases from J; junction bases left unmatched: 7. CDR3 length equals 15 residues. Here the CDR3 reads CASSLSAGGGYGYTF. The CDR3 nucleotides are TGTGCCAGCAGCTTATCGGCAGGGGGCGGATATGGCTACACCTTC.

The chain is built from TRBV30 and TRBJ2-5; TRBD2 aligns across 12 bases. The CDR3 is made up of 17 amino acids. Germline CDR1 is GTSNPN and CDR2 is SVGIG (reference sequence). The J segment lost 2 bases and the V segment lost 1 base, leaving 8 bases of the junction unmatched. DNA for the CDR3: TGTGCCTGGAGTGGTAGGGGACTAGCGGGCCTTCAAGAGACCCAGTACTTC. Protein sequence: CAWSGRGLAGLQETQYF.

The V and J genes are TRBV5-1 and TRBJ2-7; 7 positions match TRBD1. From germline, CDR1 is SGHRS and CDR2 YFSETQ. The CDR3 has 16 residues. The trim removed 4 bases at V and 2 bases at J, leaving 12 bases unmatched. CDR3 sequence: CASSPSGQVLTYEQYF. The CDR3 DNA follows: TGCGCCAGCAGCCCGAGCGGACAGGTACTAACCTACGAGCAGTACTTC.

The rearrangement links TRBV3-1 (or the pseudogene TRBV3-2) to TRBJ1-4; no definite D call. V gave up 8 bases and J gave up 7 bases, with 17 bases separating them. The germline gives CDR1 LGHDT, CDR2 YNNKEL (reference sequence). The CDR3 has 14 residues. The DNA of the CDR3 is TGTGCCAGCTCACGGGGTTTCTCGGTTGAAAAACTGTTTTTT. Its protein is CASSRGFSVEKLFF.

The chain links TRBV12-3 or TRBV12-4 to TRBJ2-7; TRBD1 agrees at 7 bases. The CDR3 has 13 residues. With V trimmed by 7 bases and J by 3 bases, 6 bases remained unmatched. The CDR3 DNA is TGTGCCAGCACCATCGGGACAGTCTACGAGCAGTACTTC. Amino acid sequence: CASTIGTVYEQYF.

This clone was found a few times. The V gene is TRBV9, the J gene TRBJ2-5; perhaps TRBD2 as D (5 bases). Germline loops: CDR1 SGDLS, CDR2 YYNGEE. The CDR3 covers 15 residues. V was cut by 2 bases and J by 1 base, with 12 bases left in between. The CDR3 bases are TGTGCCAGCAGCGTTTCGGGCGGGTTCCAAGAGACCCAGTACTTC. Its translation: CASSVSGGFQETQYF.

The chain couples TRBV7-7 to TRBJ2-2, with D possibly being TRBD2 (6 bases). V was trimmed by 1 base and J by 2 bases, leaving 11 bases between them. There are 16 residues in the CDR3. The germline gives CDR1 SSHAT, CDR2 FNYEAQ (reference sequence). CDR3 bases: TGTGCCAGCAGCTTAGTTGCGGGACTCAACACCGGGGAGCTGTTTTTT. This sequence encodes CASSLVAGLNTGELFF.

This sequence joins TRBV25-1 and TRBJ1-6; TRBD1 aligns across 7 bases. Per germline, CDR1 MGHDK and CDR2 SYGVNS. This CDR3 is 14 amino acids long. V lost 6 bases, J lost 8 bases, and 7 bases stayed unmatched. The CDR3 loop reads CASSPTTGHSPLHF. The CDR3 DNA is TGTGCCAGCAGCCCGACGACAGGGCATTCACCCCTCCACTTT. Complete variable domain (other parts from reference TRBV25-1 and TRBJ1-6): EADIYQTPRYLVIGTGKKITLECSQTMGHDKMYWYQQDPGMELHLIHYSYGVNSTEKGDLSSESTVSRIRTEHFPLTLESARPSHTSQYLCASSPTTGHSPLHFGNGTRLTVT.

The V and J genes are TRBV5-4 and TRBJ2-7; tentatively, D is TRBD2 (6 bases). Germline CDR1 SGHNT, CDR2 YYREEE (reference sequence). Trimming removed 1 base from V and 3 bases from J, with 17 bases in between. This CDR3 comprises 16 residues. CDR3 in amino acids: CASSLSAGSPNYEQYF. CDR3 sequence (DNA): TGTGCCAGCAGCTTGAGTGCCGGGAGTCCTAACTACGAGCAGTACTTC. Variable domain in full (rest from reference TRBV5-4 and TRBJ2-7): ETGVTQSPTHLIKTRGQQVTLRCSSQSGHNTVSWYQQALGQGPQFIFQYYREEENGRGNFPPRFSGLQFPNYSSELNVNALELDDSALYLCASSLSAGSPNYEQYFGPGTRLTVT.

The J gene is TRBJ2-7, the V gene TRBV6-5; no clear D. This CDR3 contains 12 residues. Trimming left V 6 bases short and J 4 bases short, with 10 bases between. CDR1 and CDR2 from the germline V gene are MNHEY and SVGAGI. DNA for the CDR3: TGTGCCAGCAGCCTCGATAGATACGAGCAGTACTTC. This sequence encodes CASSLDRYEQYF.

V gene TRBV6-5 combines with J gene TRBJ2-3, with 8 bases matching TRBD1. Germline CDR1 is MNHEY and CDR2 is SVGAGI. The trim removed 9 bases at V and 2 bases at J, leaving 7 bases unmatched. The CDR3 totals 14 residues. This CDR3 reads CASTGTGDTDTQYF. The DNA of the CDR3 is TGTGCCAGTACCGGGACAGGAGACACAGATACGCAGTATTTT.

The rearrangement joins TRBV28 to TRBJ2-5; 7 nucleotides agree with TRBD2. Germline V gene lookup returns CDR1 MDHEN and CDR2 SYDVKM. The V segment lost 7 bases and the J segment 5 bases; nucleotides outside the gene matches: 16. The CDR3 runs to 16 residues. Here the CDR3 reads CASNPIGEAGTETQYF. For the CDR3, the DNA is TGTGCCAGCAATCCAATCGGGGAAGCGGGAACGGAGACCCAGTACTTC.

The chain couples TRBV5-1 to TRBJ1-2, with 8 bases fitting TRBD1. V dropped 1 base and J dropped 4; count of bases not matched to a gene: 12. The length of the CDR3 is 17 residues. CDR1 SGHRS and CDR2 YFSETQ come from the germline V gene. The CDR3 region is CASSLSVGGQGTYGYTF. CDR3 nucleotide sequence: TGCGCCAGCAGCTTGTCGGTCGGTGGACAGGGTACCTATGGCTACACCTTC.

This chain links TRBV9 with TRBJ1-6; 10 bases line up with TRBD1. Germline CDR1 is SGDLS and CDR2 is YYNGEE. The trim removed 5 bases at V and 0 bases at J, leaving 8 bases unmatched. CDR3 length equals 18 residues. CDR3 in DNA: TGTGCCAGCAGTGAAGACAGGGGGCAGGTCTCCTATAATTCACCCCTCCACTTT. Translated: CASSEDRGQVSYNSPLHF.

This rearrangement joins TRBV5-6 to TRBJ1-2; D not resolved. V was trimmed by 4 bases and J by 0 bases, leaving 13 bases between them. The CDR3 is 15 amino acids. Germline CDR1 is SGHDT and CDR2 is YYEEEE. The CDR3 DNA reads as TGTGCCAGCAGCCTTACACCCTTCTCTAACTATGGCTACACCTTC. Its protein product is CASSLTPFSNYGYTF.

V and J are TRBV24-1 and TRBJ2-1, with TRBD1 as a possible D gene (6 bases). There are 12 residues in the CDR3. Trimming left V 3 bases short and J 9 bases short, with 8 bases between. Germline CDR1 reads KGHDR; CDR2 reads SFDVKD. The CDR3: CATSDPQGEQFF. The DNA for the CDR3 is TGTGCCACCAGTGATCCACAGGGTGAGCAGTTCTTC.

The chain employs TRBV19 and TRBJ2-1; weak D call: TRBD2 (5 bases). The length of the CDR3 is 14 residues. Germline V gene sequence: CDR1 LNHDA, CDR2 SQIVND (reference sequence). Trimming stripped 4 bases from V and 6 bases from J, with 13 bases between. The CDR3 sequence: CASSNAGLLNEQFF. The CDR3 nucleotides read TGTGCCAGTAGTAACGCAGGACTCCTCAATGAGCAGTTCTTC.

A single count supports this clone. The rearrangement uses TRBV7-6 and TRBJ1-6; possible D gene TRBD1, 6 bases. CDR1 SGHVS and CDR2 FNYEAQ come from the germline V gene. The ends were cut back, 1 base at V and 7 bases at J, with 11 bases in the middle. The CDR3 is made up of 15 amino acids. DNA for the CDR3: TGTGCCAGCAGCTTAGAATGGGGGCGGAATTCACCCCTCCACTTT. It translates to CASSLEWGRNSPLHF. Complete variable domain (other parts from reference TRBV7-6 and TRBJ1-6): GAGVSQSPRYKVTKRGQDVALRCDPISGHVSLYWYRQALGQGPEFLTYFNYEAQQDKSGLPNDRFSAERPEGSISTLTIQRTEQRDSAMYRCASSLEWGRNSPLHFGNGTRLTVT.

This clone was picked up a small number of times. This rearrangement joins TRBV6-6 to TRBJ2-5; no clear D. The CDR3 is made up of 14 amino acids. V lost 2 bases and J 1 base, leaving 8 bases between the germline ends. Germline V gene sequence: CDR1 MNHNY, CDR2 SVGAGI (reference sequence). The CDR3, as DNA: TGTGCCAGCAGTTACGGGCGCTTCCAAGAGACCCAGTACTTC. This gives the protein CASSYGRFQETQYF.

V usage is TRBV5-4 and J usage is TRBJ1-2; 12 nucleotides line up with TRBD1. The junction had 8 bases not matched to a gene; V was cut back by 4 bases and J by 4 bases. Germline lookup yields CDR1 SGHNT and CDR2 YYREEE (reference sequence). The CDR3 sequence is 16 residues long. Here the CDR3 reads CASSHPGQGAGYGYTF. The CDR3 DNA reads TGTGCCAGCAGCCACCCGGGACAGGGGGCTGGCTATGGCTACACCTTC.